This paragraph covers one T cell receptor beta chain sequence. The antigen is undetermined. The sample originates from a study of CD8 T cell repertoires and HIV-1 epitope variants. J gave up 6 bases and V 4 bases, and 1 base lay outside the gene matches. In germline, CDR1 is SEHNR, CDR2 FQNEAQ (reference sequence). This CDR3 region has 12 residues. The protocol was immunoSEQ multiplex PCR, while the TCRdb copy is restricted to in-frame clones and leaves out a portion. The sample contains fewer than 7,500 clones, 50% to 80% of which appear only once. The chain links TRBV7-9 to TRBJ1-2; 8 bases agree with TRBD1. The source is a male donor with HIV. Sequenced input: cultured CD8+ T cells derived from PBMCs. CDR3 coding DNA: TGTGCCAGCAGCTCACAGGGGGATGGCTACACCTTC. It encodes CASSSQGDGYTF.